This is a list of T cell receptor beta chains from one sample in a study of technical replicates of blood from several donors. Here immunoSEQ multiplex PCR was the method, and the copy in TCRdb shows in-frame clones only, minus some. The sample has roughly 80,000 clones; 90% to 97% are singletons. The sequencing sample was made of T cells isolated from PBMCs. The receptors were gathered from a human donor in good health. CDR3s include the opening cysteine and the closing phenylalanine or tryptophan. The order of the fields is clone size, D gene, V gene, J gene, CDR3 protein, CDR3 DNA. A D gene is named only where the DNA matches it firmly. Size is omitted from some rows. Given values are once, few, many or a class for expanded clones.

.,.,TRBV9,TRBJ1-5,CASSVGGGQPQHF,TGTGCCAGCAGCGTAGGAGGTGGCCAGCCCCAGCATTTT
.,TRBD1,TRBV27,TRBJ2-1,CASSRDRANEQFF,TGTGCCAGCAGCCGGGACAGGGCCAATGAGCAGTTCTTC
.,TRBD2,TRBV5-1,TRBJ2-5,CASSLAGGQETQYF,TGCGCCAGCAGCTTGGCGGGGGGGCAAGAGACCCAGTACTTC
.,.,TRBV29-1,TRBJ1-1,CSVQGRGVIEAFF,TGCAGCGTGCAGGGCCGTGGGGTTATTGAAGCTTTCTTT
.,.,TRBV7-8,TRBJ2-1,CASSQGAEQFF,TGTGCCAGCAGCCAGGGTGCAGAGCAGTTCTTC
.,.,TRBV5-4,TRBJ2-7,CASSFFYGADYEQYF,TGTGCCAGCAGCTTCTTTTATGGCGCGGACTACGAGCAGTACTTC
.,TRBD2,TRBV25-1,TRBJ2-1,CASSLSGGALDEQFF,TGTGCCAGCAGTCTCAGCGGGGGGGCCTTGGATGAGCAGTTCTTC
.,TRBD1,TRBV28,TRBJ1-5,CASSSGQASNQPQHF,TGTGCCAGCAGTTCTGGACAGGCGAGCAATCAGCCCCAGCATTTT
once,.,TRBV2,TRBJ2-5,CATDQGMEETQYF,TGTGCCACCGACCAGGGGATGGAAGAGACCCAGTACTTC
.,TRBD1,TRBV5-4,TRBJ1-5,CASSLGTGDNQPQHF,TGTGCCAGCAGCTTGGGGACAGGGGACAATCAGCCCCAGCATTTT
.,TRBD2,TRBV7-7,TRBJ2-2,CASRTGGNTGELFF,TGTGCTAGCCGCACGGGGGGGAACACCGGGGAGCTGTTTTTT
.,TRBD1,TRBV20-1,TRBJ2-7,CSALDRYEQYF,TGCAGTGCCCTGGACAGGTACGAGCAGTACTTC
.,.,TRBV6-1,TRBJ2-3,CASIGELTDTQYF,TGTGCCAGCATTGGAGAACTCACAGATACGCAGTATTTT
.,TRBD1,TRBV6-5,TRBJ1-2,CASSKGQYGYTF,TGTGCCAGCAGCAAGGGACAGTATGGCTACACCTTC
once,TRBD1,TRBV6-1,TRBJ1-1,CASSEATTGPNTEAFF,TGTGCCAGCAGTGAAGCTACGACAGGGCCGAACACTGAAGCTTTCTTT
once,TRBD2,TRBV5-4,TRBJ2-3,CASSSRLAGGLDQSSDTQYF,TGTGCCAGCAGCTCCCGACTAGCGGGGGGCCTCGACCAGTCCTCGGATACGCAGTATTTT
.,.,TRBV5-1,TRBJ2-7,CASSFSRLDSSKISYEQYF,TGCGCCAGCAGCTTCTCTAGGCTAGATAGTTCAAAAATCTCCTACGAGCAGTACTTC
.,TRBD1,TRBV11-2,TRBJ1-2,CASRPRSRGIRSYGYTF,TGTGCCAGCAGGCCCCGATCCAGGGGGATTAGGTCCTATGGCTACACCTTC
.,TRBD1,TRBV2,TRBJ2-7,CASRDRGPEQYF,TGTGCCAGCAGAGACAGGGGGCCCGAGCAGTACTTC
.,.,TRBV11-2,TRBJ2-1,CASSLAQHTYNEQFF,TGTGCCAGCAGCTTAGCACAGCATACCTACAATGAGCAGTTCTTC
once,TRBD2,TRBV4-1,TRBJ2-1,CASTRSGAGGNNEQFF,TGCGCCAGTACCCGCTCGGGGGCGGGGGGTAACAATGAGCAGTTCTTC
.,.,TRBV19,TRBJ2-1,CASSIGAGEGSEQFF,TGTGCCAGTAGTATCGGGGCAGGGGAGGGCTCTGAGCAGTTCTTC
.,.,TRBV13,TRBJ1-1,CASSSHRVESTEAFF,TGTGCCAGCAGCTCTCACAGGGTTGAAAGCACTGAAGCTTTCTTT
once,TRBD1,TRBV7-9,TRBJ1-2,CASSVGTGFHGYTF,TGTGCCAGCAGCGTGGGGACAGGGTTTCATGGCTACACCTTC
.,.,TRBV11-3,TRBJ1-1,CASSFGRGTEAFF,TGTGCCAGCAGCTTTGGCAGGGGCACTGAAGCTTTCTTT
.,TRBD1,TRBV6-5,TRBJ1-2,CASSYGYRGWNRGYTF,TGTGCCAGCAGTTACGGGTACAGGGGGTGGAATCGAGGCTACACCTTC
few,.,TRBV30,TRBJ1-1,CAWSVGPGTWGAFF,TGTGCCTGGAGTGTAGGGCCAGGGACATGGGGAGCTTTCTTT
.,.,TRBV28,TRBJ2-2,CASTSGWAGELFF,TGTGCCAGCACCTCAGGGTGGGCCGGGGAGCTGTTTTTT
.,.,TRBV14,TRBJ1-1,CASSQDLGQLNTEAFF,TGTGCCAGCAGCCAAGATCTCGGACAGCTGAACACTGAAGCTTTCTTT
.,.,TRBV7-2,TRBJ2-7,CASSFVFYEQYF,TGTGCCAGCAGCTTTGTATTCTACGAGCAGTACTTC
.,.,TRBV7-9,TRBJ2-1,CASSSRGGDEQFF,TGTGCCAGCAGCTCCCGAGGGGGGGATGAGCAGTTCTTC
.,TRBD1,TRBV6-1,TRBJ1-2,CASSLLGTGHGYTF,TGTGCCAGCAGTCTACTTGGGACAGGGCATGGCTACACCTTC
.,.,TRBV10-1,TRBJ2-7,CASSDTYEQYF,TGCGCCAGCAGTGATACCTACGAGCAGTACTTC
.,.,TRBV4-1,TRBJ2-1,CASTPGPGQNSYNEQFF,TGCGCCAGCACCCCAGGCCCGGGACAAAACTCCTACAATGAGCAGTTCTTC
.,.,TRBV7-9,TRBJ2-1,CASSPRREDEQFF,TGTGCCAGCAGCCCCCGGAGGGAAGATGAGCAGTTCTTC
once,.,TRBV5-1,TRBJ2-3,CASSLAPSTDTQYF,TGCGCCAGCAGCTTGGCTCCTAGCACAGATACGCAGTATTTT
.,TRBD1,TRBV6-6,TRBJ1-5,CASSTGGARNQPQHF,TGTGCCAGCAGTACAGGGGGCGCGAGGAATCAGCCCCAGCATTTT
once,.,TRBV5-5,TRBJ2-7,CASSLANEQYF,TGTGCCAGCAGCTTGGCAAACGAGCAGTACTTC
.,TRBD1,TRBV11-2,TRBJ1-4,CASSYGQANEKLFF,TGTGCCAGCAGCTACGGACAGGCGAATGAAAAACTGTTTTTT
.,TRBD2,TRBV28,TRBJ2-1,CASSDPWTSGKDEQFF,TGTGCCAGCAGTGATCCCTGGACTAGCGGTAAGGATGAGCAGTTCTTC
.,TRBD2,TRBV29-1,TRBJ2-7,CSVEVAGGPWGEQYF,TGCAGCGTTGAAGTGGCGGGAGGGCCTTGGGGCGAGCAGTACTTC
once,TRBD1,TRBV5-1,TRBJ2-7,CASSFTGTGTLGSYEQYF,TGCGCCAGCAGCTTTACCGGGACAGGGACTTTAGGGTCCTACGAGCAGTACTTC
.,TRBD2,TRBV19,TRBJ2-7,CASSFGLAGLHEQYF,TGTGCCAGTAGTTTCGGACTAGCGGGTCTCCACGAGCAGTACTTC
.,TRBD1,TRBV11-2,TRBJ1-1,CASSLGRGQGAEVETEAFF,TGTGCCAGCAGCTTAGGGAGGGGTCAGGGGGCAGAGGTGGAAACTGAAGCTTTCTTT
medium-sized,TRBD1,TRBV30,TRBJ1-1,CAWRDRGRGNTEAFF,TGTGCCTGGAGGGACAGGGGTAGGGGGAACACTGAAGCTTTCTTT
.,TRBD1,TRBV9,TRBJ1-4,CASSVAGGLGEKLFF,TGTGCCAGCAGCGTAGCAGGGGGCTTAGGTGAAAAACTGTTTTTT
.,TRBD1,TRBV7-8,TRBJ2-7,CASSSTGVGEQYF,TGTGCCAGCAGCTCGACAGGGGTGGGTGAGCAGTACTTC
.,TRBD1,TRBV19,TRBJ1-2,CASGLDRGPNAVDGYTF,TGTGCCAGTGGACTCGACAGGGGGCCTAATGCGGTGGATGGCTACACCTTC
.,TRBD2,TRBV27,TRBJ2-1,CASNILSGGAYNEQFF,TGTGCCAGCAATATCCTTAGCGGGGGGGCCTACAATGAGCAGTTCTTC
.,TRBD2,TRBV5-1,TRBJ2-2,CASSLVTSGRRRTGELFF,TGCGCCAGCAGCTTGGTAACTAGCGGGAGGCGTCGTACCGGGGAGCTGTTTTTT